The 32 T cell receptor beta chains below all came from one sample that was sequenced in a study of blood T cell repertoires in COVID-19 (dated by TCRdb to the early 2020s). The library was made by the immunoSEQ multiplex PCR assay. Not all clones reach the TCRdb copy of this immuneACCESS table, which keeps in-frame sequences only. Checked studies attribute under half of the gap to unresolved V genes and leave the rest unexplained. This sample has hundreds of thousands of clones in its table, and approximately 83% of those were observed once. The top ten hold approximately 4.8% of the sample. Sequences were obtained from PBMCs or T cells enriched from blood (not recorded which). The receptors stem from a woman in her 50s who had been exposed to COVID-19.

The chain combines TRBV7-2 with TRBJ2-1; 7 bases fit TRBD2. The germline V gene has CDR1 SGHTA and CDR2 FQGNSA. The V segment lost 1 base and the J segment 6 bases; nucleotides outside the gene matches: 6. This CDR3 region has 15 residues. The CDR3 protein is CASSLGPAGFNEQFF. The CDR3 nucleotides read TGTGCCAGCAGCTTAGGACCAGCGGGGTTCAATGAGCAGTTCTTC.

The chain links TRBV19 to TRBJ2-1; possibly TRBD2 for D (5 bases). V lost 1 base, J lost 8 bases, and 15 bases lay in between. The CDR3 is 15 residues long. Per the germline V gene, CDR1 is LNHDA and CDR2 is SQIVND (reference sequence). In nucleotides, the CDR3 is TGTGCCAGTAGTATAGTTCTCCGCCTGGAGGATGAGCAGTTCTTC. It encodes CASSIVLRLEDEQFF.

This rearrangement joins TRBV2 to TRBJ2-7; TRBD1 matches at 11 bases. The V gene end was trimmed by 1 base and the J gene end by 5 bases; junction bases not matched to a gene: 1. Germline V gene lookup returns CDR1 SNHLY and CDR2 FYNNEI. There are 14 residues in the CDR3. The CDR3 spells CASSEGTGGDEQYF. The CDR3 DNA follows: TGTGCCAGCAGTGAAGGGACAGGGGGCGACGAGCAGTACTTC.

The chain uses TRBV19 and TRBJ1-1; D gene unclear. Germline CDR1 and CDR2: LNHDA and SQIVND (reference sequence). The CDR3 sequence is 11 residues long. V lost 1 base and J lost 8, with 5 bases in between. The CDR3 DNA sequence: TGTGCCAGTAGTATAGCCAGGGAAGCTTTCTTT. Translation: CASSIAREAFF.

The chain couples TRBV4-3 to TRBJ1-6; TRBD1 might be the D (6 bases). From germline, CDR1 is LGHNA and CDR2 YSLEER. Trimming took off 0 bases at V and 5 bases at J, with 8 bases between the two ends. This CDR3 contains 15 residues. CDR3 residues: CASSQDRGDNSPLHF. In DNA form, the CDR3 reads TGCGCCAGCAGCCAAGACAGGGGCGATAATTCACCCCTCCACTTT.

The chain is built from TRBV7-6 and TRBJ1-4; 7 bases are a match to TRBD1. V lost 0 bases, J lost 7 bases, and 5 bases stayed unmatched. The CDR3 totals 15 residues. The germline V gene encodes CDR1 SGHVS and CDR2 FNYEAQ. The CDR3 region has the DNA TGTGCCAGCAGCTTAGCAGGGGGCCGGGGTGAAAAACTGTTTTTT. It encodes CASSLAGGRGEKLFF.

This clone was counted between two and nine times. This CDR3 reads CASTAERSARANQPQHF. As DNA, the CDR3 is TGTGCCAGCACAGCGGAGCGGTCTGCCCGGGCAAATCAGCCCCAGCATTTT. V and J are TRBV2 and TRBJ1-5; no clear D. The V and J ends lost 7 bases and 4 bases respectively, with 23 bases between them. Germline V gene data show CDR1 as SNHLY and CDR2 as FYNNEI. The CDR3 length is 17 residues. Full variable domain (rest looked up from reference TRBV2 and TRBJ1-5): EPEVTQTPSHQVTQMGQEVILRCVPISNHLYFYWYRQILGQKVEFLVSFYNNEISEKSEIFDDQFSVERPDGSNFTLKIRSTKLEDSAMYFCASTAERSARANQPQHFGDGTRLSIL.

In DNA form, the CDR3 reads TGTGCCAGCAGCTTCGGCTACAATGAGCAGTTCTTC. It encodes CASSFGYNEQFF. The chain is built from TRBV7-2 and TRBJ2-1; unclear D gene. V lost 3 bases, J lost 3 bases, and 3 bases lay in between. CDR1 SGHTA and CDR2 FQGNSA come from the germline V gene. The CDR3 totals 12 residues. Full variable domain (rest looked up from reference TRBV7-2 and TRBJ2-1): GAGVSQSPSNKVTEKGKDVELRCDPISGHTALYWYRQSLGQGLEFLIYFQGNSAPDKSGLPSDRFSAERTGGSVSTLTIQRTQQEDSAVYLCASSFGYNEQFFGPGTRLTVL.

The V and J genes are TRBV7-3 and TRBJ2-2; 8 bases align to TRBD2. CDR1 is SGHTA and CDR2 is FQGTGA in the germline V gene. The CDR3 is made up of 14 amino acids. V shed 3 bases and J 3 bases; nucleotides not matched to a gene: 0. The DNA for the CDR3 is TGTGCCAGCAGCTTCGGGGGGGACACCGGGGAGCTGTTTTTT. Amino acid sequence: CASSFGGDTGELFF. Full variable domain (remainder filled in from reference TRBV7-3 and TRBJ2-2): GAGVSQTPSNKVTEKGKYVELRCDPISGHTALYWYRQSLGQGPEFLIYFQGTGAADDSGLPNDRFFAVRPEGSVSTLKIQRTERGDSAVYLCASSFGGDTGELFFGEGSRLTVL.

This chain uses TRBV7-9 with TRBJ1-3; D is undetermined. Germline lookup yields CDR1 SEHNR and CDR2 FQNEAQ (reference sequence). CDR3 length: 15 amino acids. V was cut by 4 bases and J by 0 bases, with 10 bases left in between. As DNA, the CDR3 is TGTGCCAGCAGCTGGGCGCCGAGCTCTGGAAACACCATATATTTT. This codes for CASSWAPSSGNTIYF.

V gene TRBV30 combines with J gene TRBJ1-2, with D maybe TRBD1 (5 bases). Germline CDR1 and CDR2: GTSNPN and SVGIG (reference sequence). With 4 bases removed from V and 2 bases from J, the gap between germline ends came to 14 bases. CDR3 length: 14 residues. This CDR3 is CAWKRQGANYGYTF. The CDR3, as DNA: TGTGCCTGGAAACGGCAGGGCGCGAACTATGGCTACACCTTC.

This chain uses TRBV7-2 with TRBJ1-1; no definite D call. Germline V lookup: CDR1 SGHTA, CDR2 FQGNSA. Trimming took off 7 bases at V and 6 bases at J, with 15 bases between the two ends. The length of the CDR3 is 13 residues. The CDR3 DNA follows: TGTGCCAGCACCCTCCCGACTCTTCCTGAAGCTTTCTTT. This gives the protein CASTLPTLPEAFF.

The genes are TRBV2 and TRBJ1-3, with unresolved D. The CDR3 totals 13 residues. CDR1 is SNHLY and CDR2 is FYNNEI in the germline V gene. Trimming cost V 6 bases and J 3 bases, with 9 bases left between them. CDR3 nucleotide sequence: TGTGCCAGCAGCTCTCCAGGTGGAAACACCATATATTTT. Protein product: CASSSPGGNTIYF.

The V gene is TRBV18, the J gene TRBJ2-7; 9 bases map to TRBD1. In germline, CDR1 is KGHSH, CDR2 LQKENI. The ends lost 2 bases at V and 3 bases at J; junction bases unmatched: 5. This CDR3 has 15 amino acids. CDR3 nucleotide sequence: TGTGCCAGCTCACCAATGGAGACAGGGGGCTACGAGCAGTACTTC. Amino acids: CASSPMETGGYEQYF.

The rearrangement uses TRBV14 and TRBJ2-1; the D is unclear. The germline V gene has CDR1 SGHDN and CDR2 FVKESK. V was pared by 1 base and J by 3 bases, with 4 bases between. The CDR3 covers 13 residues. The CDR3: CASSQGNYNEQFF. DNA of the CDR3: TGTGCCAGCAGCCAAGGTAACTACAATGAGCAGTTCTTC.

This chain joins TRBV27 and TRBJ2-4, with 9 bases matching TRBD2. The CDR3 loop spans 18 amino acids. Germline CDR1 MNHEY, CDR2 SMNVEV (reference sequence). V shed 4 bases and J 6 bases; nucleotides not matched to a gene: 16. The CDR3 DNA is TGTGCCAGCAGTTCCCTCGGGTTAGCGGGGGTCGGTGGAAACATTCAGTACTTC. Amino acids: CASSSLGLAGVGGNIQYF.

The rearrangement joins TRBV19 to TRBJ1-2, with D perhaps TRBD1 (6 bases). V was trimmed by 1 base and J by 6 bases, leaving 21 bases between them. The CDR3 loop spans 17 amino acids. Germline V CDR1 and CDR2: LNHDA, SQIVND (reference sequence). CDR3 coding DNA: TGTGCCAGTAGTATAGTGGTGTCGGCAGGGGCCACTGATGGCTACACCTTC. It yields the protein CASSIVVSAGATDGYTF.

CDR3 protein: CASSLGLPNYGYTF. The CDR3 DNA follows: TGTGCCAGCAGTTTGGGACTGCCCAACTATGGCTACACCTTC. The rearrangement uses TRBV27 and TRBJ1-2; D might be TRBD1 (5 bases). Trimming stripped 3 bases from V and 2 bases from J, with 10 bases between. The CDR3 spans 14 residues. Germline assignment: CDR1 MNHEY and CDR2 SMNVEV (reference sequence).

The rearrangement uses TRBV21-1 and TRBJ1-5. TRBV21-1 is a known pseudogene. The CDR3 sequence is 13 residues long. In DNA, the CDR3 is TGTGCCAGCAGCAAGGTCCGGGATCAGCCCCAGCATTTT. Protein: CASSKVRDQPQHF.

This clone occurred once. CDR3 nucleotide sequence: TGTGCCAGCAGCTCCCTAGTGGCCTACGAGCAGTACTTC. This sequence encodes CASSSLVAYEQYF. This chain joins TRBV5-6 and TRBJ2-7; unclear D gene. The germline V and J ends were trimmed by 3 bases and 2 bases, with 9 bases remaining between them. CDR1 and CDR2 (germline): SGHDT, YYEEEE. CDR3 length equals 13 residues.

This clone has a handful of counts. The rearrangement joins TRBV25-1 to TRBJ1-5; D is unclear. V lost 1 base, J lost 5 bases, and 9 bases lay in between. CDR3 length equals 14 residues. The V gene's germline CDR1 is MGHDK and CDR2 SYGVNS. The CDR3 is CASSESDYHQPQHF. DNA for the CDR3: TGTGCCAGCAGTGAATCGGACTACCATCAGCCCCAGCATTTT.

This chain joins TRBV5-1 and TRBJ1-1; D is undetermined. The CDR3 has 9 amino acids. The germline V and J ends were trimmed by 3 bases and 9 bases, with 3 bases remaining between them. CDR1 and CDR2 (germline): SGHRS, YFSETQ. CDR3 DNA: TGCGCCAGCAGCTCCAAAGCTTTCTTT. It translates to CASSSKAFF.

The rearrangement links TRBV5-1 to TRBJ2-3, with a possible D match to TRBD2 (6 bases). The V and J ends lost 7 bases and 0 bases respectively, with 12 bases between them. CDR3 length equals 14 residues. The germline CDR1 and CDR2 sequences are SGHRS and YFSETQ. The CDR3 DNA sequence: TGCGCCAGCCGAGGACTACCTAGCACAGATACGCAGTATTTT. The encoded protein is CASRGLPSTDTQYF.

The chain is built from TRBV24-1 and TRBJ2-5, with 8 nucleotides matching TRBD2. Germline loops: CDR1 KGHDR, CDR2 SFDVKD. The CDR3 runs 13 residues. Trimming took 7 bases from V and 4 from J; bases not matched to a gene: 4. The CDR3 loop is CATRASGRETQYF. In DNA form, the CDR3 reads TGTGCCACCAGGGCTAGCGGGCGAGAGACCCAGTACTTC.

V and J are TRBV6-5 and TRBJ2-3; 9 nucleotides line up with TRBD2. Germline assignment: CDR1 MNHEY and CDR2 SVGAGI. CDR3 length: 15 amino acids. V dropped 6 bases and J dropped 1; count of bases not matched to a gene: 5. CDR3 bases: TGTGCCAGCAGGGGGCTAGCGGGACGCACAGATACGCAGTATTTT. Translating gives CASRGLAGRTDTQYF.

This sequence joins TRBV6-5 and TRBJ2-2; 7 bases are shared with TRBD1. CDR1 MNHEY and CDR2 SVGAGI come from the germline V gene. Trimming removed 5 bases from V and 8 bases from J; junction bases left unmatched: 8. The CDR3 extends over 14 amino acids. The CDR3 is CASSRAGGWGELFF. As DNA, the CDR3 is TGTGCCAGCAGTAGGGCAGGGGGTTGGGGGGAGCTGTTTTTT.

The chain carries TRBV9 and TRBJ2-3; TRBD2 aligns across 11 bases. Germline assignment: CDR1 SGDLS and CDR2 YYNGEE. V shed 0 bases and J 6 bases; nucleotides not matched to a gene: 6. The CDR3 spans 16 residues. The DNA for the CDR3 is TGTGCCAGCAGCGTAGGGGATAGCGGGGGGGCCGATACGCAGTATTTT. Protein sequence: CASSVGDSGGADTQYF.

This clone was picked up a small number of times. This sequence joins TRBV9 and TRBJ1-1; tentative D call: TRBD1 (6 bases). Germline values: CDR1 SGDLS, CDR2 YYNGEE. The CDR3 runs 15 residues. V was pared by 4 bases and J by 5 bases, with 18 bases between. The CDR3 spells CASSPRRVQGTEAFF. The DNA for the CDR3 is TGTGCCAGCAGCCCGCGTCGCGTCCAGGGGACTGAAGCTTTCTTT.

The chain combines TRBV6-4 with TRBJ2-3, with 7 bases matching TRBD2. Germline trimming cut 3 bases from V and 0 bases from J; bases unmatched to any gene: 3. CDR3 size: 15 residues. CDR1 and CDR2 (germline): MRHNA, SNTAGT. The CDR3 sequence is CASSESAGSTDTQYF. CDR3 nucleotides: TGTGCCAGCAGTGAGTCAGCGGGGAGCACAGATACGCAGTATTTT.

The CDR3 spells CASSPGQSSYNEQFF. DNA of the CDR3: TGTGCCAGCAGCCCGGGACAGAGCTCCTACAATGAGCAGTTCTTC. The gene calls are TRBV9 and TRBJ2-1; TRBD1 aligns across 7 bases. The V segment lost 4 bases and the J segment 0 bases; nucleotides outside the gene matches: 4. Germline V gene data show CDR1 as SGDLS and CDR2 as YYNGEE. The CDR3 spans 15 residues.

The rearrangement links TRBV10-2 to TRBJ1-1; 11 bases align to TRBD1. The V segment lost 8 bases and the J segment 5 bases; nucleotides outside the gene matches: 10. CDR1 is WSHSY and CDR2 is SAAADI in the germline V gene. The CDR3 has 15 residues. The CDR3 loop reads CASSIAGTGGTEAFF. In nucleotides, the CDR3 is TGCGCCAGCTCCATCGCTGGGACAGGGGGAACTGAAGCTTTCTTT.

The genes are TRBV6-1 and TRBJ1-2; a weak D match, TRBD1 (5 bases). Germline assignment: CDR1 MNHNS and CDR2 SASEGT. This CDR3 contains 12 residues. The germline V and J ends were trimmed by 5 bases and 8 bases, with 12 bases remaining between them. As DNA, the CDR3 is TGTGCCAGCAGTTTCAGGGTAGACGGCTACACCTTC. Translated, it gives CASSFRVDGYTF.